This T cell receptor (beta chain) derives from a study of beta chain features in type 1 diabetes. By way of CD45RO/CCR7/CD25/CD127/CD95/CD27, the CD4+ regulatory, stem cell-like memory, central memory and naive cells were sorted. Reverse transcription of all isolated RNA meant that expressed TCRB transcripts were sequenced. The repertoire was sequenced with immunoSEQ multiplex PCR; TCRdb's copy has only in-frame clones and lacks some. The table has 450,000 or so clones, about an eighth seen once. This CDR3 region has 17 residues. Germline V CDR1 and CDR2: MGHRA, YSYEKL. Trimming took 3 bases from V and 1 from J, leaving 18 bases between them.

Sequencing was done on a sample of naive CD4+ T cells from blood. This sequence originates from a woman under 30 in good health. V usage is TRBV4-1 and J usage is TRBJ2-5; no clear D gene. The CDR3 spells CASSHGDRVTAQETQYF. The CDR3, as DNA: TGCGCCAGCAGCCACGGTGACCGGGTCACCGCCCAAGAGACCCAGTACTTC.